Judged by abundance, the clone carrying this T cell receptor (beta chain) is medium-sized. This record belongs to a study of T cell repertoires in aging, cancer and after chemotherapy. Amplification of TCR beta used genomic DNA extracted from peripheral blood. The germline V gene encodes CDR1 MNHEY and CDR2 SVGAGI. The CDR3 sequence is 15 residues long. V gave up 5 bases and J gave up 3 bases, with 14 bases separating them. TRB rearrangements spanning V, D and J were amplified using mixed TRB-A/B primers. TCRdb used MiXCR to reprocess the multiplex PCR reads, holding one entry per CDR3 protein. In the table there are around 12,000 distinct CDR3 sequences, less than 25% of which are singletons.

The sequenced material came from blood. The clonotype was recovered from a human donor in good health. V gene TRBV6-5 combines with J gene TRBJ1-5, with a weak D call TRBD1 (5 bases). The CDR3 reads CASSTHGGANQPQHF. The CDR3 DNA sequence: TGTGCCAGCAGTACGCATGGGGGAGCCAATCAGCCCCAGCATTTT.